This T cell receptor (beta chain) appears in the sequencing data of a study of technical replicates of blood from several donors. The table came from immunoSEQ multiplex PCR; TCRdb's copy has only in-frame clones and leaves some out. This sample has roughly 100,000 clones, with 95% found just once. The CDR3 length is 14 residues. In germline, CDR1 is SGDLS, CDR2 YYNGEE. Trimming left V 0 bases short and J 6 bases short, with 10 bases between. The sequencing sample was made of T cells isolated from PBMCs. The receptor comes from a human donor in good health. The chain carries TRBV9 and TRBJ2-1; D call uncertain. CDR3 DNA: TGTGCCAGCAGCGTAGCATATTCAGTCAATGAGCAGTTCTTC. As protein: CASSVAYSVNEQFF. The complete variable domain, with remaining parts taken from reference TRBV9 and TRBJ2-1, reads DSGVTQTPKHLITATGQRVTLRCSPRSGDLSVYWYQQSLDQGLQFLIQYYNGEERAKGNILERFSAQQFPDLHSELNLSSLELGDSALYFCASSVAYSVNEQFFGPGTRLTVL.